Below are 18 T cell receptor beta chains sequenced from a single sample in a study of shared clonotypes between healthy human individuals. Data came from immunoSEQ multiplex PCR; TCRdb stores just in-frame clones and leaves some out. The repertoire holds approximately 2,000,000 clones, with around 93% as singletons. The naive CD8 subset, CD45RO-negative cells positively selected for CCR7, excluded terminally differentiated effector memory CD45RA+ cells. Sequenced material: naive CD8+ T cells from PBMCs. The source is a man aged 18 to 29 in good health. Some clones in this sample may be carry-over from other donors' samples.

A single count supports this clone. The rearrangement uses TRBV5-4 and TRBJ2-1, with no clear D. V was clipped by 3 bases and J by 4 bases, with 14 bases between them. The CDR3 has 15 residues. Germline loops: CDR1 SGHNT, CDR2 YYREEE (reference sequence). The CDR3 loop reads CASSWSLEGYNEQFF. The DNA for the CDR3 is TGTGCCAGCAGCTGGAGTCTCGAAGGGTACAATGAGCAGTTCTTC.

The chain uses TRBV4-1 and TRBJ1-4; 7 nucleotides match TRBD1. J lost 2 bases, V lost 3 bases, and 18 bases had no gene match. CDR3 length: 20 amino acids. Germline V CDR1 and CDR2: MGHRA, YSYEKL. CDR3 sequence reads: CASSQTRQGVTLSTNEKLFF. The CDR3 DNA sequence: TGCGCCAGCAGCCAGACGCGACAGGGCGTCACTCTGTCGACTAATGAAAAACTGTTTTTT.

This clone appeared a single time. The rearrangement links TRBV29-1 to TRBJ1-2; 7 positions agree with TRBD1. CDR1 is SQVTM, CDR2 ANQGSEA, per germline. This CDR3 spans 12 amino acids. Germline trimming cut 5 bases from V and 10 bases from J; bases unmatched to any gene: 10. This CDR3 is CSVTGDYGYYTF. CDR3 DNA sequence: TGCAGCGTTACAGGGGATTATGGCTACTACACCTTC. The full variable domain, with the rest looked up from reference TRBV29-1 and TRBJ1-2, is SAVISQKPSRDICQRGTSLTIQCQVDSQVTMMFWYRQQPGQSLTLIATANQGSEATYESGFVIDKFPISRPNLTFSTLTVSNMSPEDSSIYLCSVTGDYGYYTFGSGTRLTVV.

This chain uses TRBV6-1 with TRBJ2-7; D is perhaps TRBD1 or TRBD2 (5 bases each). The CDR3 has 16 residues. V was pared by 0 bases and J by 4 bases, with 16 bases between. Germline V gene lookup returns CDR1 MNHNS and CDR2 SASEGT. CDR3 in amino acids: CASSEATRPGTYEQYF. CDR3 in DNA: TGTGCCAGCAGTGAAGCTACTCGGCCCGGGACGTACGAGCAGTACTTC.

This chain connects TRBV2 to TRBJ2-7, with D unresolved. V was cut by 3 bases and J by 0 bases, with 12 bases left in between. CDR3 size: 15 residues. Looked up from germline, CDR1 is SNHLY and CDR2 is FYNNEI. CDR3 protein: CASSDPDHSSYEQYF. CDR3 DNA sequence: TGTGCCAGCAGTGACCCAGATCACAGCTCCTACGAGCAGTACTTC.

This rearrangement joins TRBV7-9 to TRBJ1-5, with 11 bases fitting TRBD1. Germline lookup yields CDR1 SEHNR and CDR2 FQNEAQ (reference sequence). Losses at the gene ends were 2 bases for V and 5 bases for J; bases not matched to a gene: 5. This CDR3 contains 16 residues. The CDR3 DNA sequence: TGTGCCAGCAGCTTAACAGGACAGGGGGCGGATCAGCCCCAGCATTTT. It translates to CASSLTGQGADQPQHF.

The rearrangement uses TRBV9 and TRBJ2-6, with 8 bases matching TRBD1. Germline assignment: CDR1 SGDLS and CDR2 YYNGEE. The CDR3 has 17 residues. V shed 4 bases, J shed 4 bases, and the junction held 10 bases outside the gene matches. CDR3 DNA: TGTGCCAGCAGCCCCGGACAGGGAATCTCAGGGGCCAACGTCCTGACTTTC. This gives the protein CASSPGQGISGANVLTF. Together with reference TRBV9 and TRBJ2-6, the CDR3 gives the full variable domain: DSGVTQTPKHLITATGQRVTLRCSPRSGDLSVYWYQQSLDQGLQFLIQYYNGEERAKGNILERFSAQQFPDLHSELNLSSLELGDSALYFCASSPGQGISGANVLTFGAGSRLTVL.

This clone was found a few times. The rearrangement links TRBV5-5 to TRBJ1-2; D gene uncertain. V was cut by 4 bases and J by 0 bases, with 16 bases left in between. This CDR3 has 16 amino acids. Germline lookup yields CDR1 SGHKS and CDR2 YYEKEE (reference sequence). In nucleotides, the CDR3 is TGTGCCAGCAGCGGTGGGGTCGCATCAGCTAACTATGGCTACACCTTC. This encodes CASSGGVASANYGYTF. The whole variable domain, remainder taken from reference TRBV5-5 and TRBJ1-2, is DAGVTQSPTHLIKTRGQQVTLRCSPISGHKSVSWYQQVLGQGPQFIFQYYEKEERGRGNFPDRFSARQFPNYSSELNVNALLLGDSALYLCASSGGVASANYGYTFGSGTRLTVV.

The chain uses TRBV4-1 and TRBJ2-1, with D possibly being TRBD1 (6 bases). The germline gives CDR1 MGHRA, CDR2 YSYEKL. V was shortened by 0 bases and J by 4 bases, with 13 bases between the two germline ends. This CDR3 spans 16 amino acids. CDR3 loop: CASSQEGQLGYNEQFF. The CDR3 nucleotides are TGCGCCAGCAGCCAAGAAGGACAGCTTGGATACAATGAGCAGTTCTTC.

In this sample, this clone turned up once. The V call is TRBV7-2, the J call TRBJ2-7; a weak D match, TRBD1 (5 bases). CDR1 SGHTA and CDR2 FQGNSA come from the germline V gene. This CDR3 spans 13 amino acids. Trimming removed 7 bases at V and 0 bases at J, with 10 bases between. This CDR3 is CASNNRSSYEQYF. In nucleotides, the CDR3 is TGTGCCAGCAACAACAGGAGCTCCTACGAGCAGTACTTC.

In the case of this clone: Other DNA sequences in the sample encode the same CDR3. The chain has TRBV27 and TRBJ2-1; 9 nucleotides match TRBD2. With 5 bases clipped from V and 2 bases from J, the junction kept 1 base outside the gene matches. The germline V gene encodes CDR1 MNHEY and CDR2 SMNVEV (reference sequence). The CDR3 length is 14 residues. In DNA form, the CDR3 reads TGTGCCAGCAGTACTAGCGGGCCCTACAATGAGCAGTTCTTC. It specifies CASSTSGPYNEQFF.

The chain links TRBV15 to TRBJ1-1; D possibly corresponds to TRBD1 (5 bases). V was trimmed by 4 bases and J by 0 bases, leaving 18 bases between them. The CDR3 length is 17 residues. Germline assignment: CDR1 LNHNV and CDR2 YYDKDF (reference sequence). The CDR3 region is CATSITTKGQMNTEAFF. DNA for the CDR3: TGTGCCACCAGCATCACAACAAAAGGACAAATGAACACTGAAGCTTTCTTT.

This chain joins TRBV5-1 and TRBJ1-3, with 8 bases that match TRBD1. This CDR3 contains 17 residues. With 0 bases clipped from V and 1 base from J, the junction kept 6 bases outside the gene matches. Germline-derived CDR1 and CDR2 are SGHRS and YFSETQ. The CDR3 DNA reads as TGCGCCAGCAGCTTGGTAGGACAGGGATTGTCTGGAAACACCATATATTTT. Translated, it gives CASSLVGQGLSGNTIYF.

This rearrangement joins TRBV30 to TRBJ2-7; tentatively, D is TRBD2 (5 bases). The V gene's germline CDR1 is GTSNPN and CDR2 SVGIG (reference sequence). V was cut by 3 bases and J by 0 bases, with 9 bases left in between. The CDR3 runs 13 residues. The CDR3 region has the DNA TGTGCCTGGAGCGCCGGGAACTCCTACGAGCAGTACTTC. This translates into CAWSAGNSYEQYF.

The V and J genes are TRBV4-1 and TRBJ1-1, with TRBD1 as a possible D gene (5 bases). CDR1 is MGHRA, CDR2 YSYEKL, per germline. This CDR3 spans 12 amino acids. Trimming took 6 bases from V and 2 from J, leaving 7 bases between them. The CDR3 loop is CASRGGNTEAFF. The CDR3 DNA follows: TGCGCCAGCAGGGGGGGAAACACTGAAGCTTTCTTT.

V usage is TRBV19 and J usage is TRBJ1-1; tentatively, D is TRBD1 (6 bases). V was shortened by 3 bases and J by 12 bases, with 17 bases between the two germline ends. The CDR3 has 13 amino acids. Germline CDR1 is LNHDA and CDR2 is SQIVND (reference sequence). CDR3 loop: CASSIGGRGLPFF. The CDR3, as DNA: TGTGCCAGTAGTATTGGGGGCAGGGGATTGCCTTTCTTT.

On this clone itself: The sample contains more than one DNA sequence encoding this CDR3. The chain carries TRBV7-6 and TRBJ2-7, with D tentatively TRBD2 (6 bases). V dropped 1 base and J dropped 7 bases, with 11 bases sitting between them. Germline V CDR1 and CDR2: SGHVS, FNYEAQ. This CDR3 is built from 13 residues. CDR3 residues: CASSLVGGGEQYF. The CDR3 nucleotides read TGTGCCAGCAGCTTAGTGGGCGGAGGGGAGCAGTACTTC.

This clone appeared a single time. The V and J genes are TRBV9 and TRBJ2-3, with TRBD2 identical over 8 bases. Per the germline V gene, CDR1 is SGDLS and CDR2 is YYNGEE. The length of the CDR3 is 17 residues. Trimming took 1 base from V and 4 from J; bases not matched to a gene: 11. CDR3 sequence reads: CASSVPLDGRAADTQYF. The CDR3 bases are TGTGCCAGCAGCGTACCCCTAGACGGGAGGGCCGCAGATACGCAGTATTTT.